This T cell receptor beta chain was captured in a study of T cell responses to AZD1222 COVID-19 vaccine. Sequencing was performed with immunoSEQ multiplex PCR; in TCRdb, only in-frame clones are kept and a portion is missing. Among 95,000 to 150,000 clones listed, 80% to 95% were seen once. The V gene end was trimmed by 3 bases and the J gene end by 5 bases; junction bases not matched to a gene: 6. The CDR3 loop spans 15 amino acids. Germline CDR1 is SGHTA and CDR2 is FQGNSA. The TCR comes from an adult who received the AZD1222 COVID-19 vaccine. The rearrangement joins TRBV7-2 to TRBJ1-3, with TRBD1 identical over 8 bases. This material consisted of peripheral blood, taken 28 days after the second AZD1222 dose. The chain's CDR3 is CASSLGQALRNTIYF. The CDR3 nucleotides read TGTGCCAGCAGCTTGGGACAGGCCCTGCGAAACACCATATATTTT.